This record concerns one TCR beta chain sequence. V lost 1 base and J lost 8, with 9 bases in between. CDR3 length: 13 amino acids. Germline CDR1 LGHDT, CDR2 YNNKEL (reference sequence). In the source study's methods: Using reference gene primer amplification, nucleated cell counts were estimated. Profiled with immunoSEQ multiplex PCR; TCRdb holds only in-frame clones, not every one. V, J and clone size were drawn from that table, and D and trimming were deduced from the DNA. The top ten clones hold approximately 2.3% of a sample with 100,000 to 150,000 clones, more than 60% of them seen once. These data are taken from a study of blood T cell repertoires in COVID-19. Across the whole study: Samples came from the United States, Italy and Spain, spanning acute and convalescent COVID-19. Sources were T cells, B-cell-depleted T cells, or PBMCs; the material itself was cDNA or gDNA.

The specimen sequenced was peripheral blood. This chain connects TRBV3-1 (or the pseudogene TRBV3-2) to TRBJ2-4; D may be TRBD1 (6 bases). This TCR derives from a woman in her 70s with acute or convalescent COVID-19. The chain's CDR3 is CASSQGRTDIQYF. The CDR3 DNA follows: TGTGCCAGCAGCCAAGGGCGGACAGACATTCAGTACTTC.